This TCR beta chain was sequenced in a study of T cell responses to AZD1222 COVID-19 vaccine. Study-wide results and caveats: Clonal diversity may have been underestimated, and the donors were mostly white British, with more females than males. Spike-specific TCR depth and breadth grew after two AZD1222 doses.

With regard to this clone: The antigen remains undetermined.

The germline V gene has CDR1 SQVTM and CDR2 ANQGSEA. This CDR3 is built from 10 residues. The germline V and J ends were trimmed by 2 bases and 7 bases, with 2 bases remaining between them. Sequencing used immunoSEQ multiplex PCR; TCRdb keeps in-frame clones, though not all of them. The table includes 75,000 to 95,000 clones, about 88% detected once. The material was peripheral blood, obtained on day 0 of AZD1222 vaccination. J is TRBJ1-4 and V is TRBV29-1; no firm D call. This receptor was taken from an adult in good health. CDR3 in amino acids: CSVESEKLFF. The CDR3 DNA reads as TGCAGCGTTGAAAGTGAAAAACTGTTTTTT.